This T cell receptor (beta chain) was retrieved from a study of CD8 T cells in Susac syndrome (dated by TCRdb to the late 2010s). Regarding the research as a whole: Among the Susac syndrome patients who were sequenced, clinically active disease was present in about six and clinical remission was observed in under ten. CD8+ T cell repertoire clonality was compared between 12 healthy donors, approximately 14 Susac syndrome patients and 15 multiple sclerosis patients. At the time of blood withdrawal, Susac syndrome patients were either therapy-naive, taking corticosteroids (with some also receiving IVIg), or on IVIg alone. Whether CD8+ T cell activation and differentiation in Susac syndrome was antigen driven was tested using repertoire sequencing. Here is what the overall study found, with its caveats: Clonal expansion was observed in Susac syndrome CD8+ repertoires, with the highest expansion in CD8+ TEMRA cells and greater expansion in clinically active than in remitting patients. Some 15 and five Susac-specific public clones were found in the total CD8+ and CD8+ TEMRA repertoires, respectively. The TCR sequencing and HLA analysis was acknowledged to have included a relatively small number of individuals.

RNA was extracted using the RNeasy kit, and roughly 0.45 to 1 microgram was reverse transcribed with random hexamers. The immunoSEQ multiplex PCR assay, which covers 54 Vbeta and 13 Jbeta segments, was used to amplify TCR beta CDR3 regions. Bias from PCR amplification was corrected by using a synthetic template baseline for primer optimization and for computational correction. The published analysis was carried out like this. Reads were annotated to V, D and J genes according to IMGT and were analyzed with immunoSEQ Analyzer, with only productive sequences retained. Clonality was computed as one minus Shannon entropy normalized by log2 of the number of productive unique sequences. For each patient and control, public and private clones were evaluated within the 100 most prevalent clones. Clones were defined as Susac-specific if absent from the healthy and MS cohorts, from 1052 published viral clones and from other ImmuneACCESS disease sequences. TCRdb itself trimmed the public reads at Q25 with fastp, ran MiXCR and retained productive beta chains. Each entry is one CDR3 protein sequence, shown with its most common DNA and genes. The V and J calls were determined by TCRdb, not by the authors. For this sample there are 95,000 to 150,000 distinct CDR3 sequences; 85% to 95% appear just once. The ten largest clonotypes hold around 0.28% of the sample.

V is shortened by 2 bases, J by 15 bases, and the region joining them spans 11 bases. The CDR3 runs 11 residues from the cysteine to the phenylalanine. Only the CDR3 portion is preserved as DNA: 33 bases, with reading frame beginning at the first base. Peripheral blood CD8+ and CD4+ T cells from healthy donors, Susac syndrome patients and multiple sclerosis patients were profiled using high-throughput TCR beta sequencing. Susac syndrome patients met recently defined diagnostic criteria for definite or probable disease. Bulk CD8+ and CD4+ T cells were purified magnetically by negative isolation, whereas CD8+ TEMRA cells were enriched by FACS. Blood was collected in EDTA tubes and processed within 24 hours, with PBMCs isolated through density gradient centrifugation. PBMCs intended for TCR sequencing were frozen in liquid nitrogen and were later thawed in a 37 degrees C water bath. Purity of sorted or isolated CD4+, CD8+ and CD8+ TEMRA cells was at least 90%.

With regard to this clonotype: This receptor's antigen is unknown. Base qualities are not at hand, and no much larger clone is one base apart.

The chain is made from TRBV12-3 or TRBV12-4 and TRBJ2-1; the D gene identity is not certain. This receptor was taken from a human donor with Susac syndrome. The source material was CD8+ T cells from PBMCs. The DNA is as follows: TGTGCCAGCAGTTTAACCCGGGTCCCGTTCTTC. Translated, this gives CASSLTRVPFF.